The rows below give T cell receptor beta chains drawn from one sample of a study of shared clonotypes between healthy human individuals. TCRdb keeps only in-frame clones here, not all; method: immunoSEQ multiplex PCR. The data hold 2.3 million or so clones, with 85% to 95% observed a single time. Specimen: naive CD4+ T cells from PBMCs. These receptors were collected from a man aged 18 to 35 in good health. Some clones in this sample may be carry-over from other donors' samples. Each CDR3 is given with its conserved first and last residue. D genes are given only for firm matches. Clone size is shown for a subset of rows, as once, few, many or a class of expanded clone.

TRBD2 | - | TRBJ2-5 | TRBV9 | TGTGCCAGCAGCGTAGCGGCTAGCGGGGGGGAGACCCAGTACTTC | CASSVAASGGETQYF
TRBD1 | - | TRBJ1-2 | TRBV19 | TGTGCCAGTGGGACAGGGTTGAACTATGGCTACACCTTC | CASGTGLNYGYTF
- | - | TRBJ1-1 | TRBV5-1 | TGCGCCAGCAGTTCCGGCTGGGGAGACACTGAAGCTTTCTTT | CASSSGWGDTEAFF
TRBD2 | - | TRBJ2-7 | TRBV6-5 | TGTGCCAGCAGTCCCCGACTAGCGGGGGCCTACGAGCAGTACTTC | CASSPRLAGAYEQYF
- | - | TRBJ1-1 | TRBV5-5 | TGTGCCAGCAGCTTCGTAGGATGGACTGAAGCTTTCTTT | CASSFVGWTEAFF
TRBD2 | - | TRBJ2-1 | TRBV7-3 | TGTGCCAGCAGCTTACTGGGCGGGAGGGGCTCCTACAATGAGCAGTTCTTC | CASSLLGGRGSYNEQFF
TRBD1 | - | TRBJ2-7 | TRBV28 | TGTGCCAGCACCACAGGGGGCTACGAGCAGTACTTC | CASTTGGYEQYF
TRBD1 | - | TRBJ1-6 | TRBV7-3 | TGTGCCAGCAGCCCGACAGGGCAGGATAATTCACCCCTCCACTTT | CASSPTGQDNSPLHF
- | - | TRBJ1-1 | TRBV5-8 | TGTGCCAGCAGATTAAACAAGGGGTCTAGCAACACTGAAGCTTTCTTT | CASRLNKGSSNTEAFF
TRBD2 | - | TRBJ2-5 | TRBV5-1 | TGCGCCAGCAGCCCTTCGGGGGGTCAAGAGACCCAGTACTTC | CASSPSGGQETQYF
- | - | TRBJ1-2 | TRBV5-6 | TGTGCCAGCCGCCTTTCTCACGGCTACACCTTC | CASRLSHGYTF
TRBD2 | - | TRBJ2-1 | TRBV4-1 | TGCGCCAGCAGCCAAATAGGACTAGCGGGAGGGCCGTCCATAAATGAGCAGTTCTTC | CASSQIGLAGGPSINEQFF
- | - | TRBJ2-7 | TRBV6-5 | TGTGCCAGCAGTTACTCATGGACGGGCGGCTACGAGCAGTACTTC | CASSYSWTGGYEQYF
- | few | TRBJ1-1 | TRBV29-1 | TGCAGCGTTGATGGGGTTCTGCGCACTGAAGCTTTCTTT | CSVDGVLRTEAFF
- | - | TRBJ2-3 | TRBV27 | TGTGCCAGCAGTCCGGCCGGACAAGGCTATACGCAGTATTTT | CASSPAGQGYTQYF
- | once | TRBJ2-5 | TRBV4-1 | TGCGCCAGCAGCCAAGATCTGGAGACCCAGTACTTC | CASSQDLETQYF
TRBD2 | - | TRBJ2-7 | TRBV5-6 | TGTGCCAGCAGTTCACCAGCGGGAGGGCCGGGCGAGCAGTACTTC | CASSSPAGGPGEQYF
TRBD1 | - | TRBJ2-3 | TRBV9 | TGTGCCAGCAGCCCCCGGACAGGAACAGATACGCAGTATTTT | CASSPRTGTDTQYF
- | - | TRBJ2-5 | TRBV29-1 | TGCAGCGTTGCCAGGCAAGAGACCCAGTACTTC | CSVARQETQYF
- | - | TRBJ2-2 | TRBV9 | TGTGCCAGCAGCGTCGGGGTGTCGAACACCGGGGAGCTGTTTTTT | CASSVGVSNTGELFF
- | - | TRBJ1-3 | TRBV7-6 | TGTGCCAGCAGCGCGGGTGGGTCTGGAAACACCATATATTTT | CASSAGGSGNTIYF
- | - | TRBJ2-7 | TRBV9 | TGTGCCAGCAGCGTAGAGGGGGGAAGGGCCGGGCAGTACTTC | CASSVEGGRAGQYF
- | - | TRBJ2-5 | TRBV11-2 | TGTGCCAGCGCGCTTGGGAGTGGGGTACAAGAGACCCAGTACTTC | CASALGSGVQETQYF